This passage covers 8 T cell receptor beta chains from one sample sequenced in a study of blood T cell repertoires in COVID-19. Data came from immunoSEQ multiplex PCR; TCRdb stores just in-frame clones and leaves some out. The profile shows about 80,000 clones, roughly four fifths of them singletons. Sequencing was carried out using peripheral blood. The receptor set was obtained from a man older than 75 with acute or convalescent COVID-19.

The J gene is TRBJ2-7, the V gene TRBV7-9; 7 bases are shared with TRBD1. The CDR3 is 14 amino acids. CDR1 and CDR2 from the germline V gene are SEHNR and FQNEAQ (reference sequence). The ends lost 6 bases at V and 7 bases at J; junction bases unmatched: 12. In DNA form, the CDR3 reads TGTGCCAGCAGAGGATCAGGGGGTGGTCAAGAGCAGTACTTC. Protein product: CASRGSGGGQEQYF.

This chain connects TRBV24-1 to TRBJ2-2, with no clear D. Germline V CDR1 and CDR2: KGHDR, SFDVKD. Trimming pared 6 bases from V and 1 base from J, leaving 5 bases between. The CDR3 runs 13 residues. This CDR3 reads CATSSQNTGELFF. The DNA of the CDR3 is TGTGCCACCAGTTCACAGAACACCGGGGAGCTGTTTTTT.

The DNA of the CDR3 is TGTGCCAGTACTCACAGGGGATCGGGTACTGAAGCTTTCTTT. Translated: CASTHRGSGTEAFF. This chain connects TRBV19 to TRBJ1-1, with 7 bases aligning to TRBD1. The CDR3 covers 14 residues. V shed 7 bases, J shed 5 bases, and the junction held 10 bases outside the gene matches. The germline gives CDR1 LNHDA, CDR2 SQIVND (reference sequence).

The chain employs TRBV2 and TRBJ1-5; 10 positions match TRBD1. Germline CDR1 and CDR2: SNHLY and FYNNEI. The CDR3 is 17 amino acids. V lost 8 bases and J lost 0; bases outside the gene matches: 10. The CDR3 loop is CASLRDRGWDSNQPQHF. Here the CDR3 DNA reads TGTGCCAGCTTGAGGGACAGGGGTTGGGATAGCAATCAGCCCCAGCATTTT.

V usage is TRBV7-8 and J usage is TRBJ1-2; the D is unclear. This CDR3 comprises 14 residues. Looked up from germline, CDR1 is SGHVS and CDR2 is FQNEAQ. V lost 5 bases, J lost 2 bases, and 12 bases lay in between. The DNA for the CDR3 is TGTGCCAGCAGCCCCCAGGTTGCAAACTATGGCTACACCTTC. Translation: CASSPQVANYGYTF.

The chain employs TRBV6-1 and TRBJ1-3; D unclear. Germline CDR1 MNHNS, CDR2 SASEGT. The CDR3 is 14 residues long. The V end was cut by 1 base, the J end by 1 base, with 5 bases between. The DNA for the CDR3 is TGTGCCAGCAGTGAAGGAGGGTCTGGAAACACCATATATTTT. This sequence encodes CASSEGGSGNTIYF.

In this sample, this clone turned up a few times. The chain has TRBV6-2 or TRBV6-3 and TRBJ2-1, with 7 bases that match TRBD2. This CDR3 comprises 14 residues. V lost 6 bases, J lost 6 bases, and 8 bases stayed unmatched. The germline V gene encodes CDR1 MNHEY and CDR2 SVGEGT. This chain's CDR3 is CASSLGTKSNEQFF. The CDR3, as DNA: TGTGCCAGCAGCCTCGGGACTAAGTCCAATGAGCAGTTCTTC.

The V gene is TRBV28, the J gene TRBJ1-2; D remains unclear. The CDR3 is 14 amino acids. Germline values: CDR1 MDHEN, CDR2 SYDVKM. Trimming left V 6 bases short and J 1 base short, with 12 bases between. The CDR3 DNA follows: TGTGCCAGCAGCCGCCGGGAGTATAACTATGGCTACACCTTC. This translates into CASSRREYNYGYTF.